This TCR beta chain was sequenced during a study of T cell changes during pregnancy in multiple sclerosis (dated 2019 in TCRdb). A note on the overall study: The study examined how the T cell repertoire changed over the course of pregnancy in women with multiple sclerosis.

The library was obtained by the immunoSEQ multiplex PCR assay. Entries here come from immuneACCESS through TCRdb and include only in-frame sequences with V and J called. Some clones fail to appear in such tables; in the studies checked, an unresolved V gene covers under half of the shortfall, and the cause of the remainder is unknown. The table for this sample lists roughly 50,000 clones; 94% of them were counted only once. The ten largest account for around 3.2% of the sample. Via the germline V gene (reference sequence), CDR1 is MNHEY and CDR2 SMNVEV. The CDR3 runs 15 residues from the cysteine to the phenylalanine. Only the CDR3 portion is preserved as DNA: 45 bases, with reading frame beginning at the first base. V and J lose 3 bases and 0 bases, and a span of 11 bases separates them. Details on this clone: What this receptor recognizes is not known. Qualities for individual bases were not recorded, and no much larger clone is one base off.

This receptor was obtained from a female donor with multiple sclerosis, enrolled in a pregnancy study. The V and J genes are TRBV27 and TRBJ1-1; TRBD1 could be the D gene, as 6 bases match. The sequencing here drew on CD8+ T cells from peripheral blood mononuclear cells, taken in the third trimester of pregnancy. The DNA sequence follows: TGTGCCAGCAGTTTCGGCAGGGGCCTGAACACTGAAGCTTTCTTT. Translated, it gives CASSFGRGLNTEAFF.